This TCR beta chain appears in the sequencing data of a study of blood T cell repertoires in COVID-19. Germline V gene lookup returns CDR1 SGDLS and CDR2 YYNGEE. This CDR3 spans 17 amino acids. After removal of 0 bases from V and 5 bases from J, the junction contained 13 bases not matched to a gene. Original methodology: Amplification of reference gene primers was used by the study to estimate nucleated cell counts. TCRdb keeps only in-frame clones here, not all; method: immunoSEQ multiplex PCR. Clone size and the V and J calls come from that table; the DNA yielded D and trimming. Altogether 200,000 to 250,000 clones are present, about three quarters being singletons, with the ten largest covering roughly 6.7%. This clone was counted a few times.

Sequences were obtained from peripheral blood. This TCR was recovered from a woman in her 70s with acute or convalescent COVID-19. V usage is TRBV9 and J usage is TRBJ2-5; 7 bases line up with TRBD2. CDR3 protein: CASSVGEVGGGVETQYF. Written as DNA, the CDR3 is TGTGCCAGCAGCGTAGGAGAAGTCGGCGGGGGAGTGGAGACCCAGTACTTC.